This T cell receptor beta chain was sequenced for a study of cytomegalovirus exposure and HLA in healthy donors. Study at large: About 180 million T cells yielded some 120 million unique TCR beta sequences in earlier analysis. The study's findings and limits: Analyses of presence/absence relied on an assumption of roughly uniform sequencing depth across donors. Reportedly, fewer N-insertions than the roughly 700-donor mean appeared in an Asian-associated ancestry cluster in a later analysis. Upon later analysis, TCR association rates were observed to vary by HLA locus, being highest for DRB1 and lowest for HLA-C.

V dropped 4 bases and J dropped 3 bases, with 21 bases sitting between them. The CDR3 is 17 amino acids. The germline gives CDR1 SGDLS, CDR2 YYNGEE. Comment on this clone: What it binds is not known.

The PCR had 60 Vbeta and 13 Jbeta primers. Data came from immunoSEQ multiplex PCR; TCRdb stores just in-frame clones and leaves some out. The sample records roughly 130,000 clones, roughly 80% being singletons. The chain carries TRBV9 and TRBJ2-3; D might be TRBD1 (7 bases). Sequencing used PBMCs. This clonotype was sampled from a woman in her thirties or forties in good health and CMV-seropositive. The CDR3, as DNA: TGTGCCAGCAGCCCCGGGGGTTGGACAGGATCAACAGATACGCAGTATTTT. Amino acids: CASSPGGWTGSTDTQYF.